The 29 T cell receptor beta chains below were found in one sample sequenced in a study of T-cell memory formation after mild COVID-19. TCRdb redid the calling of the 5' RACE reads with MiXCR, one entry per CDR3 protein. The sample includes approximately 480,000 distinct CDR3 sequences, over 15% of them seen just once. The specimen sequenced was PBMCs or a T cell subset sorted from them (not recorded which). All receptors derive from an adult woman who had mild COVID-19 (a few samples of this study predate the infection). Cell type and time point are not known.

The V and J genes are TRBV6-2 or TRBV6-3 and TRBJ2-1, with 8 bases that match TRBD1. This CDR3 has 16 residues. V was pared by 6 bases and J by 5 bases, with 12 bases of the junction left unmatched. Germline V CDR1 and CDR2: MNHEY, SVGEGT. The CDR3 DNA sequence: TGTGCCAGCAGCTGGTATACCGGACAGGGAAACAATGAGCAGTTCTTC. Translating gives CASSWYTGQGNNEQFF.

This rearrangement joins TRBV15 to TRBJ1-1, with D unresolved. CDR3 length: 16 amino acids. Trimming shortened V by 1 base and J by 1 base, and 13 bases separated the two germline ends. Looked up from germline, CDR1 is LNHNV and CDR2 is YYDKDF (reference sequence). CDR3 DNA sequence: TGTGCCACCAGCAGAGGGGCGCAAGGCAGGAACACTGAAGCTTTCTTT. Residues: CATSRGAQGRNTEAFF.

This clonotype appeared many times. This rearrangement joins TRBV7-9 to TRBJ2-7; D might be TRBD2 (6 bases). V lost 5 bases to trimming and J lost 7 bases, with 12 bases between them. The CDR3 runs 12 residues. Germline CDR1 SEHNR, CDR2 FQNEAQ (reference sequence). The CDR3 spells CASSPGTFEQYF. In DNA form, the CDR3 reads TGTGCCAGCAGCCCGGGGACTTTTGAGCAGTACTTC.

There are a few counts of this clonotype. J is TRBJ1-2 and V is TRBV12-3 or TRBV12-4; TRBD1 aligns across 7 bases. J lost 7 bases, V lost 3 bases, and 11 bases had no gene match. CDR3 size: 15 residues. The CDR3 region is CASSLEAGGRCGYTF. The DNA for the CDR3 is TGTGCCAGCAGTTTGGAGGCAGGGGGACGGTGTGGCTACACCTTC.

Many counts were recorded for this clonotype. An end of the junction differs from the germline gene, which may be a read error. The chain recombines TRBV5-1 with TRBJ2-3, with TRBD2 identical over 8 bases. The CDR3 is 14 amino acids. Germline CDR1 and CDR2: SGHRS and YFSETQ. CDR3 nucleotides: TGTGCCAGCAGCCCCGGGGGGGGCACAGATACGCAGTATTTT. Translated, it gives CASSPGGGTDTQYF.

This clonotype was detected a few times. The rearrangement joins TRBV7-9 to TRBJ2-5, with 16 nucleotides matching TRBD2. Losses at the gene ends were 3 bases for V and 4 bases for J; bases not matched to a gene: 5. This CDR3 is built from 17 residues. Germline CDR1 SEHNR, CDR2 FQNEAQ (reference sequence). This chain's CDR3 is CASSLGLAGGPRETQYF. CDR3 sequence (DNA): TGTGCCAGCAGCTTGGGACTAGCGGGAGGGCCTCGAGAGACCCAGTACTTC.

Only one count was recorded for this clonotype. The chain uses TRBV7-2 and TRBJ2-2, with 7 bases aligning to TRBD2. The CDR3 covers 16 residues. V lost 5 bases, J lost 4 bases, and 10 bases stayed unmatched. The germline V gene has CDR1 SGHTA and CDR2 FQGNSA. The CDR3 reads CASSPLGLAVTGELFF. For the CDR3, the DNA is TGTGCCAGCAGCCCATTAGGGCTAGCGGTCACCGGGGAGCTGTTTTTT.

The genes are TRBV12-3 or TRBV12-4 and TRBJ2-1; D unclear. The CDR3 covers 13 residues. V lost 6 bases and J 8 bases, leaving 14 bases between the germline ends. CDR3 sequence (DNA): TGTGCCAGCAGGTCCCCTTGGTCGGATGAGCAGTTCTTC. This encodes CASRSPWSDEQFF.

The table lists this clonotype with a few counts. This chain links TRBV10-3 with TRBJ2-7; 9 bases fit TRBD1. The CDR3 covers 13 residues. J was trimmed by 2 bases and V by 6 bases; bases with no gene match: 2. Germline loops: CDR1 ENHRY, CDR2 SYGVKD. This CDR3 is CAISRQGAYEQYF. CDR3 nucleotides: TGTGCCATCAGCCGACAGGGGGCCTACGAGCAGTACTTC.

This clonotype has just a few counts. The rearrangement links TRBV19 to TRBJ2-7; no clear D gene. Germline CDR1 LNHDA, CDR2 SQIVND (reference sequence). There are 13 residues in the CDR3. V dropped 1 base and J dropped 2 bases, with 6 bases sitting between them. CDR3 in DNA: TGTGCCAGTAGTATAGCCAGTACCTACGAGCAGTACTTC. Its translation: CASSIASTYEQYF.

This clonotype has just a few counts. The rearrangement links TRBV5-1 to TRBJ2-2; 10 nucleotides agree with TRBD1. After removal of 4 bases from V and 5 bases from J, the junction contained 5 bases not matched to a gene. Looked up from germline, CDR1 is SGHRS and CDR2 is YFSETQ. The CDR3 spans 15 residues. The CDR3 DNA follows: TGCGCCAGCAGCGAGGACAGGGGGACTACCGGGGAGCTGTTTTTT. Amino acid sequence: CASSEDRGTTGELFF. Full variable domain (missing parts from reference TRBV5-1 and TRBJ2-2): KAGVTQTPRYLIKTRGQQVTLSCSPISGHRSVSWYQQTPGQGLQFLFEYFSETQRNKGNFPGRFSGRQFSNSRSEMNVSTLELGDSALYLCASSEDRGTTGELFFGEGSRLTVL.

In DNA, the CDR3 is TGTGCCAGCACCCCCCGGAAAGGGCCAGGGGGCACTGAAGCTTTCTTT. Protein: CASTPRKGPGGTEAFF. V and J are TRBV7-9 and TRBJ1-1, with 7 bases aligning to TRBD1. Germline V lookup: CDR1 SEHNR, CDR2 FQNEAQ (reference sequence). The CDR3 consists of 16 residues. V lost 7 bases, J lost 4 bases, and 15 bases stayed unmatched.

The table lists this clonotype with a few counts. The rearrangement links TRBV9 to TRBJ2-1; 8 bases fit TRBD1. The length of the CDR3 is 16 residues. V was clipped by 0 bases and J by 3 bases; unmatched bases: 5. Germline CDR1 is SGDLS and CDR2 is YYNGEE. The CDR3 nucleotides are TGTGCCAGCAGCGTAGGTTGGACAGGGAACTACAATGAGCAGTTCTTC. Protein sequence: CASSVGWTGNYNEQFF.

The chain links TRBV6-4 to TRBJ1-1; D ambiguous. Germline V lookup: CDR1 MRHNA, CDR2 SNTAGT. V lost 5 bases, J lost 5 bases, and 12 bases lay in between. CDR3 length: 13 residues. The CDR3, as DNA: TGTGCCAGCAGTACAAGTTCAGGTACTGAAGCTTTCTTT. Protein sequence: CASSTSSGTEAFF.

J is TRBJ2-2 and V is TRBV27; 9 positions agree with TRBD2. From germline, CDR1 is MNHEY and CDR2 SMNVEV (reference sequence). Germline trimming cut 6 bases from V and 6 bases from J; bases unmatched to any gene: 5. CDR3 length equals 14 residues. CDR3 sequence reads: CASRAGGSPGELFF. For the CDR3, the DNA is TGTGCCAGCAGAGCGGGAGGTTCGCCCGGGGAGCTGTTTTTT.

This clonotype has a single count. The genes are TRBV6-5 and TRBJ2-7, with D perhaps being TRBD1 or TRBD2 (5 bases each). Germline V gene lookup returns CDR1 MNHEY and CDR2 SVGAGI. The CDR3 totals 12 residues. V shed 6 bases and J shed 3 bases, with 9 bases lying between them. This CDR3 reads CASRGRNYEQYF. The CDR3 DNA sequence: TGTGCCAGCAGGGGACGGAACTACGAGCAGTACTTC.

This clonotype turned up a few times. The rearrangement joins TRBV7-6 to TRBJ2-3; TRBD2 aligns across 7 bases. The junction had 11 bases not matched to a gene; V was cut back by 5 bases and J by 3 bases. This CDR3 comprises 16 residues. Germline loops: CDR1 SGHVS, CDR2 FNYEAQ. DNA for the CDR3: TGTGCCAGCAGCACCCCTAAGCGGGGCCAAACAGATACGCAGTATTTT. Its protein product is CASSTPKRGQTDTQYF.

CDR3 bases: TGCAGTGCTGGACAGTATTCCTCTGGAAACACCATATATTTT. Protein sequence: CSAGQYSSGNTIYF. The chain combines TRBV20-1 with TRBJ1-3; maybe TRBD1 (6 bases). Trimming cost V 5 bases and J 0 bases, with 11 bases left between them. Germline-derived CDR1 and CDR2 are DFQATT and SNEGSKA (reference sequence). The CDR3 is made up of 14 amino acids.

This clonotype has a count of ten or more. The CDR3 loop reads CSARASNNIQYF. CDR3 sequence (DNA): TGCAGTGCTAGAGCCAGCAATAACATTCAGTACTTC. V gene TRBV20-1 combines with J gene TRBJ2-4; D uncertain. CDR1 DFQATT and CDR2 SNEGSKA come from the germline V gene (reference sequence). The CDR3 is 12 residues long. The V and J ends lost 1 base and 7 bases respectively, with 8 bases between them.

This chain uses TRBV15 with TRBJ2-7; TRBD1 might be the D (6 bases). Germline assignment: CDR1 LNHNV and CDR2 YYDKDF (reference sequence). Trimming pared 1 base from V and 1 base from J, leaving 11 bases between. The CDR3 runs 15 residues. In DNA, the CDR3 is TGTGCCACCAGCAGAGCCCCGGACAGTTCCTACGAGCAGTACTTC. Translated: CATSRAPDSSYEQYF.

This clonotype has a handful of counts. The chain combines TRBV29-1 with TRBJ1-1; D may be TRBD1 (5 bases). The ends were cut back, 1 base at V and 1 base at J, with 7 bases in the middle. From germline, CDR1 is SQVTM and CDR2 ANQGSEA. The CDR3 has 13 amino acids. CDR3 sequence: CSVEVRANTEAFF. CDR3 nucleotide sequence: TGCAGCGTTGAAGTCAGGGCGAACACTGAAGCTTTCTTT.

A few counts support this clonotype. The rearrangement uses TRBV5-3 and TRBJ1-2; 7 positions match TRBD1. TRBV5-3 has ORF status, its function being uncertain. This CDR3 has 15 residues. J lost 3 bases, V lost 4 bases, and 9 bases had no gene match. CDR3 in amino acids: CARSTYRGRDYGYTF. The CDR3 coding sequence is TGTGCCAGAAGCACTTACAGGGGACGGGACTATGGCTACACCTTC.

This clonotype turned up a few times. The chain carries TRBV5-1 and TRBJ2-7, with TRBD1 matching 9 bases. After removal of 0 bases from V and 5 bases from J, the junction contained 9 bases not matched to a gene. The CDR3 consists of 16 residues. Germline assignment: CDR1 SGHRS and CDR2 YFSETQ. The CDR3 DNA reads TGCGCCAGCAGCTTGGAAGGGGGACAGGGTCGGGACGAGCAGTACTTC. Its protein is CASSLEGGQGRDEQYF.

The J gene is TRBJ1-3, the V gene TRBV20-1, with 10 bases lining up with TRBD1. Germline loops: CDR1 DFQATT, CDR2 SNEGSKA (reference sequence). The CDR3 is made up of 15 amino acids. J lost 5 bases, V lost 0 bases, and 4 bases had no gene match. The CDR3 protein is CSARDSGQGRNTIYF. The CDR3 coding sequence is TGCAGTGCTAGAGATTCGGGACAGGGGAGAAACACCATATATTTT.

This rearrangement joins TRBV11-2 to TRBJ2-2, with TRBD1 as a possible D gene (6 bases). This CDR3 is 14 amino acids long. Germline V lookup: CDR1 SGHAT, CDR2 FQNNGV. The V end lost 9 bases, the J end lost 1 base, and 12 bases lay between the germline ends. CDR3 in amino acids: CASTKQGNTGELFF. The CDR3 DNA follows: TGTGCCAGTACGAAACAGGGGAACACCGGGGAGCTGTTTTTT.

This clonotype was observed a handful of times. CDR3 loop: CASSPRADFYNEQFF. CDR3 DNA: TGTGCCAGCAGCCCCCGGGCAGACTTTTACAATGAGCAGTTCTTC. This chain uses TRBV7-2 with TRBJ2-1; unclear D gene. CDR3 length equals 15 residues. Looked up from germline, CDR1 is SGHTA and CDR2 is FQGNSA. With 5 bases removed from V and 4 bases from J, the gap between germline ends came to 15 bases. The full variable domain, with the rest looked up from reference TRBV7-2 and TRBJ2-1, is GAGVSQSPSNKVTEKGKDVELRCDPISGHTALYWYRQSLGQGLEFLIYFQGNSAPDKSGLPSDRFSAERTGGSVSTLTIQRTQQEDSAVYLCASSPRADFYNEQFFGPGTRLTVL.

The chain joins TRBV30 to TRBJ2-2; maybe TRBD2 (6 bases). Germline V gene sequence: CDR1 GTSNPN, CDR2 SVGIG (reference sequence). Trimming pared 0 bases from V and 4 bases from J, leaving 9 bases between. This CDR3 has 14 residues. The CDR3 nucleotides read TGTGCCTGGAGTGTGGGGGGAACCACCGGGGAGCTGTTTTTT. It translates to CAWSVGGTTGELFF. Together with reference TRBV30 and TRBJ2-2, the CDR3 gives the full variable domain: SQTIHQWPATLVQPVGSPLSLECTVEGTSNPNLYWYRQAAGRGLQLLFYSVGIGQISSEVPQNLSASRPQDRQFILSSKKLLLSDSGFYLCAWSVGGTTGELFFGEGSRLTVL.

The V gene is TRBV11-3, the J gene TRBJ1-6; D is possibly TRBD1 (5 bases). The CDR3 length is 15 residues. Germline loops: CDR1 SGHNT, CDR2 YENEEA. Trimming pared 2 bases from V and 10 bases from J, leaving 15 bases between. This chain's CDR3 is CASSLLPGKGSPLHF. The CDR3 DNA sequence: TGTGCCAGCAGCTTATTACCAGGGAAGGGATCACCCCTCCACTTT.

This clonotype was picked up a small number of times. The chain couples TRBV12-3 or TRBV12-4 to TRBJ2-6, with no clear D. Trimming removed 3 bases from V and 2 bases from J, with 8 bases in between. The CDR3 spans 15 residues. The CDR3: CASSFTPAGANVLTF. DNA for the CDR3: TGTGCCAGCAGTTTTACGCCAGCTGGGGCCAACGTCCTGACTTTC.